This entry lists 6 T cell receptor beta chains sequenced from one sample in a study of blood T cell repertoires in COVID-19. TCRdb keeps only in-frame clones here, not all; method: immunoSEQ multiplex PCR. The repertoire holds hundreds of thousands of clones, with about 87% as singletons. The material sequenced was PBMCs or T cells enriched from blood (not recorded which). The receptor source for this set is a woman between 45 and 65 years old who had recovered from COVID-19.

The rearrangement uses TRBV7-2 and TRBJ2-2; TRBD1 matches at 11 bases. After removal of 2 bases from V and 7 bases from J, the junction contained 6 bases not matched to a gene. This CDR3 region has 16 residues. Germline CDR1 and CDR2: SGHTA and FQGNSA. The CDR3 DNA reads as TGTGCCAGCAGCTTAATGGACAGGGGGCTTGGCGGGGAGCTGTTTTTT. This codes for CASSLMDRGLGGELFF.

This sequence joins TRBV18 and TRBJ2-7; the D gene is possibly TRBD1 (5 bases). Germline V lookup: CDR1 KGHSH, CDR2 LQKENI. The CDR3 covers 14 residues. The germline V and J ends were trimmed by 3 bases and 3 bases, with 12 bases remaining between them. As DNA, the CDR3 is TGTGCCAGCTCACCGTCCGTGGGGCTCTACGAGCAGTACTTC. This translates into CASSPSVGLYEQYF.

V usage is TRBV2 and J usage is TRBJ1-3; D gene uncertain. This CDR3 has 12 residues. Germline V gives CDR1 SNHLY, CDR2 FYNNEI. V shed 7 bases and J shed 7 bases, with 11 bases lying between them. The CDR3 coding sequence is TGTGCCAGCACCCCCGGTATTAACACCATATATTTT. This sequence encodes CASTPGINTIYF.

This rearrangement joins TRBV27 to TRBJ2-7; D unresolved. The CDR3 covers 14 residues. With 0 bases removed from V and 0 bases from J, the gap between germline ends came to 6 bases. Looked up from germline, CDR1 is MNHEY and CDR2 is SMNVEV (reference sequence). CDR3 in DNA: TGTGCCAGCAGTTTATCGCTGGCCTCCTACGAGCAGTACTTC. Translation: CASSLSLASYEQYF.

This clone was counted once. CDR3 bases: TGTGCCAGCAGCACCCGGGTAGCGGGAGCACGCGAGCAGTACTTC. This translates into CASSTRVAGAREQYF. This chain joins TRBV13 and TRBJ2-7; 9 nucleotides align to TRBD2. The ends lost 5 bases at V and 6 bases at J; junction bases unmatched: 11. The CDR3 is 15 amino acids. From germline, CDR1 is PRHDT and CDR2 FYEKMQ (reference sequence).

This rearrangement joins TRBV6-5 to TRBJ1-5, with no clear D. The V end was cut by 9 bases, the J end by 2 bases, with 11 bases between. The CDR3 consists of 13 residues. The germline gives CDR1 MNHEY, CDR2 SVGAGI. CDR3 residues: CASAYGGNQPQHF. The CDR3 DNA reads as TGTGCCAGTGCATACGGAGGCAATCAGCCCCAGCATTTT.